This T cell receptor (beta chain) appears in the sequencing data of a study of blood T cell repertoires in COVID-19. At the level of the study: The United States, Italy and Spain supplied acute and convalescent COVID-19 samples. Nucleic acid was either cDNA or gDNA, and it came from T cells, B-cell-depleted T cells, or PBMCs.

Per the original data handling: Using reference gene primer amplification, nucleated cell counts were estimated. Clones were read by immunoSEQ multiplex PCR, and TCRdb kept only the in-frame ones, dropping some. That table is the source of V, J and clone size, and D and trimming were worked out from the DNA. There are approximately 83,000 clones in the sample; approximately 80% occur only once, and approximately 10% lies in the top ten. This clone was seen once. The receptor's source is an elderly woman with acute or convalescent COVID-19. The material sequenced was peripheral blood.

The CDR3 spells CASSVHPGGSTGELFF. In DNA, the CDR3 is TGTGCCAGCAGCGTACATCCGGGAGGGTCCACCGGGGAGCTGTTTTTT. The genes are TRBV9 and TRBJ2-2; 8 nucleotides align to TRBD2. From germline, CDR1 is SGDLS and CDR2 YYNGEE. J gave up 4 bases and V 1 base, and 6 bases lay outside the gene matches. This CDR3 is 16 amino acids long.